These 14 T cell receptor beta chains came from one sample sequenced in a study of blood T cell repertoires in COVID-19. Using immunoSEQ multiplex PCR, the repertoire was profiled, and TCRdb retains in-frame clones only, with some absent. The repertoire holds fewer than 100,000 clones, with approximately 85% as singletons. The sequencing input was peripheral blood. The receptors shown here come from a man aged 50 or older with COVID-19, enrolled during active disease.

The chain is built from TRBV7-9 and TRBJ2-2; D may be TRBD2 (5 bases). The CDR3 runs 15 residues. From germline, CDR1 is SEHNR and CDR2 FQNEAQ (reference sequence). The V and J ends lost 1 base and 5 bases respectively, with 11 bases between them. CDR3 in amino acids: CASSLGGLATGELFF. The CDR3 nucleotides are TGTGCCAGCAGCTTAGGAGGACTCGCGACCGGGGAGCTGTTTTTT.

The genes are TRBV6-1 and TRBJ1-2, with 7 nucleotides matching TRBD1. There are 14 residues in the CDR3. The germline V gene has CDR1 MNHNS and CDR2 SASEGT. Trimming cost V 2 bases and J 5 bases; bases outside gene matches: 5. CDR3 protein: CASSEWDREYGYTF. CDR3 bases: TGTGCCAGCAGTGAATGGGACAGAGAATATGGCTACACCTTC.

The chain has TRBV5-6 and TRBJ2-1; 8 bases line up with TRBD2. Germline V gene data show CDR1 as SGHDT and CDR2 as YYEEEE. Trimming at V came to 1 base and at J to 5 bases, leaving 14 bases not matched to a gene. The CDR3 has 18 amino acids. CDR3 residues: CASSLFGGRLAGDNEQFF. CDR3 DNA sequence: TGTGCCAGCAGCTTGTTTGGGGGGCGTCTAGCGGGCGACAATGAGCAGTTCTTC. Combining the CDR3 with reference TRBV5-6 and TRBJ2-1 gives the whole variable domain DAGVTQSPTHLIKTRGQQVTLRCSPKSGHDTVSWYQQALGQGPQFIFQYYEEEERQRGNFPDRFSGHQFPNYSSELNVNALLLGDSALYLCASSLFGGRLAGDNEQFFGPGTRLTVL.

The rearrangement uses TRBV30 and TRBJ1-1, with D hard to call. CDR3 length: 14 residues. Trimming left V 8 bases short and J 3 bases short, with 19 bases between. The germline gives CDR1 GTSNPN, CDR2 SVGIG (reference sequence). CDR3 bases: TGTGCCGGTACGAAGGACTTGGGATACACTGAAGCTTTCTTT. It is translated as CAGTKDLGYTEAFF.

This chain joins TRBV19 and TRBJ2-7; tentative D call: TRBD2 (6 bases). The V gene lost 3 bases and the J gene lost 6 bases, with 15 bases spanning the gap. This CDR3 contains 14 residues. The germline gives CDR1 LNHDA, CDR2 SQIVND (reference sequence). CDR3 region: CASSILKGEAEQYF. DNA of the CDR3: TGTGCCAGTAGTATTTTAAAAGGGGAGGCCGAGCAGTACTTC.

The J gene is TRBJ1-2, the V gene TRBV7-2; D is unclear. With 5 bases removed from V and 7 bases from J, the gap between germline ends came to 17 bases. CDR1 and CDR2 (germline): SGHTA, FQGNSA. CDR3 length: 14 amino acids. In nucleotides, the CDR3 is TGTGCCAGCAGCCCGGAGCGCACTAGATTTGGCTACACCTTC. Translating it yields CASSPERTRFGYTF.

The gene calls are TRBV2 and TRBJ2-3, with TRBD1 matching over 7 bases. The CDR3 contains 13 residues. V shed 6 bases, J shed 5 bases, and the junction held 5 bases outside the gene matches. The germline CDR1 and CDR2 sequences are SNHLY and FYNNEI. The CDR3 DNA is TGTGCCAGCAGCCGGGACAGCCTAGATACGCAGTATTTT. It is translated as CASSRDSLDTQYF.

The chain carries TRBV7-2 and TRBJ2-1; 8 bases are shared with TRBD1. The CDR3 runs 12 residues. From germline, CDR1 is SGHTA and CDR2 FQGNSA. Unmatched junction bases numbered 1, after V lost 5 bases and J lost 7 bases. The CDR3 here is CASSRQGNEQFF. Written as DNA, the CDR3 is TGTGCCAGCAGCCGACAGGGGAATGAGCAGTTCTTC.

The rearrangement uses TRBV19 and TRBJ1-5; 8 bases fit TRBD1. Trimming at V came to 3 bases and at J to 5 bases, leaving 6 bases not matched to a gene. Per the germline V gene, CDR1 is LNHDA and CDR2 is SQIVND (reference sequence). The CDR3 sequence is 15 residues long. The CDR3 nucleotides are TGTGCCAGTAGTATCGGGGGCAGGGGGCATCAGCCCCAGCATTTT. This translates into CASSIGGRGHQPQHF. Full variable domain (missing parts from reference TRBV19 and TRBJ1-5): DGGITQSPKYLFRKEGQNVTLSCEQNLNHDAMYWYRQDPGQGLRLIYYSQIVNDFQKGDIAEGYSVSREKKESFPLTVTSAQKNPTAFYLCASSIGGRGHQPQHFGDGTRLSIL.

The chain recombines TRBV6-6 with TRBJ1-1, with D maybe TRBD1 (6 bases). This CDR3 is built from 11 residues. V lost 8 bases and J lost 7, with 11 bases in between. Germline V lookup: CDR1 MNHNY, CDR2 SVGAGI (reference sequence). In DNA form, the CDR3 reads TGTGCCAGCGGGGGGGCCAATGAAGCTTTCTTT. Protein: CASGGANEAFF.

This chain uses TRBV19 with TRBJ2-7; 7 bases match TRBD1. After removal of 6 bases from V and 3 bases from J, the junction contained 11 bases not matched to a gene. The V gene's germline CDR1 is LNHDA and CDR2 SQIVND (reference sequence). The CDR3 length is 15 residues. The CDR3, as DNA: TGTGCCAGTAGCAAGAACTGGGGACAGAACTACGAGCAGTACTTC. Protein sequence: CASSKNWGQNYEQYF. The full variable domain, its missing parts supplied by reference TRBV19 and TRBJ2-7, is DGGITQSPKYLFRKEGQNVTLSCEQNLNHDAMYWYRQDPGQGLRLIYYSQIVNDFQKGDIAEGYSVSREKKESFPLTVTSAQKNPTAFYLCASSKNWGQNYEQYFGPGTRLTVT.

The chain uses TRBV5-6 and TRBJ2-3; 10 bases agree with TRBD2. Per germline, CDR1 SGHDT and CDR2 YYEEEE. The CDR3 runs 17 residues. V lost 0 bases, J lost 4 bases, and 8 bases stayed unmatched. The CDR3 nucleotides read TGTGCCAGCAGCTTGGCCTCTAGCGGGAGTGGCGCAGATACGCAGTATTTT. Protein sequence: CASSLASSGSGADTQYF. Complete variable domain (other parts from reference TRBV5-6 and TRBJ2-3): DAGVTQSPTHLIKTRGQQVTLRCSPKSGHDTVSWYQQALGQGPQFIFQYYEEEERQRGNFPDRFSGHQFPNYSSELNVNALLLGDSALYLCASSLASSGSGADTQYFGPGTRLTVL.

This clone was counted many times. The genes are TRBV7-3 and TRBJ2-5; the match to TRBD2 covers 7 bases. CDR3 length: 14 amino acids. J was trimmed by 5 bases and V by 5 bases; bases with no gene match: 8. Germline-derived CDR1 and CDR2 are SGHTA and FQGTGA. The CDR3 region has the DNA TGTGCCAGCAGCGCGTCCGGGACTATGGAGACCCAGTACTTC. As protein: CASSASGTMETQYF.

This chain uses TRBV19 with TRBJ2-1; D is possibly TRBD2 (6 bases). Germline V gene lookup returns CDR1 LNHDA and CDR2 SQIVND (reference sequence). CDR3 length: 15 residues. V was clipped by 3 bases and J by 0 bases, with 9 bases between them. CDR3 DNA sequence: TGTGCCAGTAGTATCGGGAGCACCTCCTACAATGAGCAGTTCTTC. It is translated as CASSIGSTSYNEQFF.